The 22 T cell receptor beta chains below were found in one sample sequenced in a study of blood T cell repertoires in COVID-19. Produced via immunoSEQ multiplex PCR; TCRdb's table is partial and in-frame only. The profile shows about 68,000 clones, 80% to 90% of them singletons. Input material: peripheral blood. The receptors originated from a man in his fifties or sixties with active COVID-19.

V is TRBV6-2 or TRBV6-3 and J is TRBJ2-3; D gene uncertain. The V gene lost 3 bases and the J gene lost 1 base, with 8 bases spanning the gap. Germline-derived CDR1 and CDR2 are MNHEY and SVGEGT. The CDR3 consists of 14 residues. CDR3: CASSYPIRTDTQYF. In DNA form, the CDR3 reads TGTGCCAGCAGTTATCCTATCCGCACAGATACGCAGTATTTT.

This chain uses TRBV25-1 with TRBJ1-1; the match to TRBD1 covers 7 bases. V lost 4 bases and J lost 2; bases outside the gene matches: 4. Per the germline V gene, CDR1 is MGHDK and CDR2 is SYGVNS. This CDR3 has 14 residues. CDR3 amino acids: CASSATGFNTEAFF. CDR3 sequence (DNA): TGTGCCAGCAGTGCGACAGGGTTCAACACTGAAGCTTTCTTT.

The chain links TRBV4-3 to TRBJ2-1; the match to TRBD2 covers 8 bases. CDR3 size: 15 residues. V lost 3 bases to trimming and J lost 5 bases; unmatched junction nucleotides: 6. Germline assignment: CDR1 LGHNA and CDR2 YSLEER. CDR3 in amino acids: CASSHGSGGDNEQFF. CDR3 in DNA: TGCGCCAGCAGCCACGGCTCCGGGGGGGACAATGAGCAGTTCTTC.

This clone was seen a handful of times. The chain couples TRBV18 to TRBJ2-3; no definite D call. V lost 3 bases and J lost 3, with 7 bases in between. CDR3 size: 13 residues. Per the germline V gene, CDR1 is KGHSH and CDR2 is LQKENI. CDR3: CASSPAQTDTQYF. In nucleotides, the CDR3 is TGTGCCAGCTCACCGGCCCAAACAGATACGCAGTATTTT. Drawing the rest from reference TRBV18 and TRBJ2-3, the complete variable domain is NAGVMQNPRHLVRRRGQEARLRCSPMKGHSHVYWYRQLPEEGLKFMVYLQKENIIDESGMPKERFSAEFPKEGPSILRIQQVVRGDSAAYFCASSPAQTDTQYFGPGTRLTVL.

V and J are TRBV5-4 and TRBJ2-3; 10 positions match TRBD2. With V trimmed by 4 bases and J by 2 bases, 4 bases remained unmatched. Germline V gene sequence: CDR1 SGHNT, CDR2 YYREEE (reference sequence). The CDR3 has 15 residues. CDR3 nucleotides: TGTGCCAGCAGCGTACTAGCGGGGACCACAGATACGCAGTATTTT. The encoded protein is CASSVLAGTTDTQYF.

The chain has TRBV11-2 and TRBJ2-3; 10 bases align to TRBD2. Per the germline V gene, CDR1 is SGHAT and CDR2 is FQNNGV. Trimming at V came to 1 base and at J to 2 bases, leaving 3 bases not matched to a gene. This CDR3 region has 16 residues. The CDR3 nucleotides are TGTGCCAGCAGCTTAGTTAGCGGGGGGCCCACAGATACGCAGTATTTT. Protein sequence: CASSLVSGGPTDTQYF.

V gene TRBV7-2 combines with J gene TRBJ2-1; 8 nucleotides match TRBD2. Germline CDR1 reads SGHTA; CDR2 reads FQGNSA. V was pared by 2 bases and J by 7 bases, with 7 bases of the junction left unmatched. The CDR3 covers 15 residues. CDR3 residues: CASSLSGGAVNEQFF. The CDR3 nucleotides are TGTGCCAGCAGCTTATCGGGGGGGGCAGTGAATGAGCAGTTCTTC.

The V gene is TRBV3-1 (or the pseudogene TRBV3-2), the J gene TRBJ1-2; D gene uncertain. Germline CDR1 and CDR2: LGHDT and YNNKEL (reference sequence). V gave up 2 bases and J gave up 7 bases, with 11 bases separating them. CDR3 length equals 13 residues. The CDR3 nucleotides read TGTGCCAGCAGCCAACCACGGGGAAGTGGCTACACCTTC. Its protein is CASSQPRGSGYTF.

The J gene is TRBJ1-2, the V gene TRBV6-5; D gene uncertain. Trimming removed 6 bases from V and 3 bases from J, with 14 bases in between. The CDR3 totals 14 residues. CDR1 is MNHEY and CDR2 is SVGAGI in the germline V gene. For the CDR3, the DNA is TGTGCCAGCAGGTCCTCGGAGGATTACTATGGCTACACCTTC. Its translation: CASRSSEDYYGYTF.

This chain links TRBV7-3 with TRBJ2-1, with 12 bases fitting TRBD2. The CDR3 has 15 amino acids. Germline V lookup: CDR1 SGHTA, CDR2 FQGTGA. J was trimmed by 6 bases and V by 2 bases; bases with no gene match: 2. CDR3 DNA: TGTGCCAGCAGCTTAGAACTAGCGGGGGGCAATGAGCAGTTCTTC. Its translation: CASSLELAGGNEQFF.

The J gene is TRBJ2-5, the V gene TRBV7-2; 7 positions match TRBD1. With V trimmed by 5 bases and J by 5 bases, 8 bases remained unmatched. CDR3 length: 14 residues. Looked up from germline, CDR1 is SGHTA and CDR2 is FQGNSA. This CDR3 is CASSARQGSETQYF. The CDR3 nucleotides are TGTGCCAGCAGCGCGAGACAGGGAAGCGAGACCCAGTACTTC.

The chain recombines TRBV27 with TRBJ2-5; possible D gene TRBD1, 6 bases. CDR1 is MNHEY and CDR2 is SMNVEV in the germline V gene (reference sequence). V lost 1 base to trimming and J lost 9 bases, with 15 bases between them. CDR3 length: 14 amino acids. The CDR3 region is CASSLWDTPEAQYF. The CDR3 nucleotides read TGTGCCAGCAGTTTATGGGACACCCCCGAGGCCCAGTACTTC.

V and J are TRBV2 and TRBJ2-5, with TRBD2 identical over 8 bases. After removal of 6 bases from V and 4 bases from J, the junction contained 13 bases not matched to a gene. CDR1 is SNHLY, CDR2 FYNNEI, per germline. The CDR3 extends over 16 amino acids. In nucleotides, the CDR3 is TGTGCCAGCAGCGAAACTCGACGGGGGGGTGTAGAGACCCAGTACTTC. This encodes CASSETRRGGVETQYF.

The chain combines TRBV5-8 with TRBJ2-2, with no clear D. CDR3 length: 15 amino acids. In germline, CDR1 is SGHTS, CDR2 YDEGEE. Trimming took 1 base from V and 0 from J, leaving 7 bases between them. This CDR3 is CASSLLSTNTGELFF. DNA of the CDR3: TGTGCCAGCAGCTTGTTGTCAACGAACACCGGGGAGCTGTTTTTT. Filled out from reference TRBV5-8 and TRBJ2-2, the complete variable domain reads EAGVTQSPTHLIKTRGQQATLRCSPISGHTSVYWYQQALGLGLQFLLWYDEGEERNRGNFPPRFSGRQFPNYSSELNVNALELEDSALYLCASSLLSTNTGELFFGEGSRLTVL.

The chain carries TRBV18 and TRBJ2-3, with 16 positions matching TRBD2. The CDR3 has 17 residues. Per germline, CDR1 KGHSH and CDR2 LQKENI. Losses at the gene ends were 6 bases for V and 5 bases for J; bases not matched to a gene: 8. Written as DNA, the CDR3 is TGTGCCAGCTCTCCTGGGACTAGCGGGGGGGCCAAAGATACGCAGTATTTT. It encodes CASSPGTSGGAKDTQYF.

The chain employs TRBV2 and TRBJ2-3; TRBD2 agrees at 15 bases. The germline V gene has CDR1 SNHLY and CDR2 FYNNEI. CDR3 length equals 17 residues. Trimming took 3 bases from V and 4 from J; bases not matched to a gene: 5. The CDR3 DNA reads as TGTGCCAGCAGTGACTGGACTAGCGGGGGGGCCGCAGATACGCAGTATTTT. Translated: CASSDWTSGGAADTQYF.

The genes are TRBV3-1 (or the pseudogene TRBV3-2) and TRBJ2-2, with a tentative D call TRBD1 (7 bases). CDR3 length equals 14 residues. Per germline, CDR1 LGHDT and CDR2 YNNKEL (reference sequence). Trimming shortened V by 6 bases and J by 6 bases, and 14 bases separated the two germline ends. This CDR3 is CASSPGGWSGELFF. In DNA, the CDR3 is TGTGCCAGCAGTCCAGGGGGGTGGTCCGGGGAGCTGTTTTTT.

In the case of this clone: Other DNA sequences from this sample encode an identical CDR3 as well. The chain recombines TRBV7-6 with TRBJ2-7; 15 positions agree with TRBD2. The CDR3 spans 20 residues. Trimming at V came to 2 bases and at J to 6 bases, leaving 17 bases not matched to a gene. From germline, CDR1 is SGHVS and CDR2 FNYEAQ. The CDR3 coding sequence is TGTGCCAGCAGCTTATCTCCCGGGACTAGCGGGGGGCAGGGGGTTCGCGAGCAGTACTTC. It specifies CASSLSPGTSGGQGVREQYF. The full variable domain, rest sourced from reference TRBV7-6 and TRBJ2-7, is GAGVSQSPRYKVTKRGQDVALRCDPISGHVSLYWYRQALGQGPEFLTYFNYEAQQDKSGLPNDRFSAERPEGSISTLTIQRTEQRDSAMYRCASSLSPGTSGGQGVREQYFGPGTRLTVT.

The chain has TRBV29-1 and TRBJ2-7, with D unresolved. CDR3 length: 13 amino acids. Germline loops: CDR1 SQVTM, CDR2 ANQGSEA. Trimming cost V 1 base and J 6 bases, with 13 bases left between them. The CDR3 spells CSVEGNRWSEQYF. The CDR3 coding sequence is TGCAGCGTTGAAGGAAACCGGTGGAGCGAGCAGTACTTC.

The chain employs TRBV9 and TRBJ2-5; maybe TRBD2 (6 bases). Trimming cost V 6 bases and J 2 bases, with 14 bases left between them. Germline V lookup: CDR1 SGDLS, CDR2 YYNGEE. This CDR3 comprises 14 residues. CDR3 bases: TGTGCCAGCACTCCTGGAGGGGTACAAGAGACCCAGTACTTC. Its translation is CASTPGGVQETQYF.

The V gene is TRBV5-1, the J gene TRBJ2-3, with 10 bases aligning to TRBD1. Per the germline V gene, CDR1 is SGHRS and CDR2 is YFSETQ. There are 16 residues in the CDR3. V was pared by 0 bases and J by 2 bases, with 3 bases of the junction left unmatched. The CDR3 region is CASSLGQGADTDTQYF. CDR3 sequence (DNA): TGCGCCAGCAGCTTGGGACAGGGGGCCGACACAGATACGCAGTATTTT.

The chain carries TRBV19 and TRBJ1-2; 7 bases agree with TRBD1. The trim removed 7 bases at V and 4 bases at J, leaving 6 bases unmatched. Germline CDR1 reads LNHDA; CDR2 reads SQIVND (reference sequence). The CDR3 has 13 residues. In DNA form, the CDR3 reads TGTGCCAGTACCCAGACAGGGATCTATGGCTACACCTTC. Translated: CASTQTGIYGYTF. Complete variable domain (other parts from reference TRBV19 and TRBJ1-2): DGGITQSPKYLFRKEGQNVTLSCEQNLNHDAMYWYRQDPGQGLRLIYYSQIVNDFQKGDIAEGYSVSREKKESFPLTVTSAQKNPTAFYLCASTQTGIYGYTFGSGTRLTVV.